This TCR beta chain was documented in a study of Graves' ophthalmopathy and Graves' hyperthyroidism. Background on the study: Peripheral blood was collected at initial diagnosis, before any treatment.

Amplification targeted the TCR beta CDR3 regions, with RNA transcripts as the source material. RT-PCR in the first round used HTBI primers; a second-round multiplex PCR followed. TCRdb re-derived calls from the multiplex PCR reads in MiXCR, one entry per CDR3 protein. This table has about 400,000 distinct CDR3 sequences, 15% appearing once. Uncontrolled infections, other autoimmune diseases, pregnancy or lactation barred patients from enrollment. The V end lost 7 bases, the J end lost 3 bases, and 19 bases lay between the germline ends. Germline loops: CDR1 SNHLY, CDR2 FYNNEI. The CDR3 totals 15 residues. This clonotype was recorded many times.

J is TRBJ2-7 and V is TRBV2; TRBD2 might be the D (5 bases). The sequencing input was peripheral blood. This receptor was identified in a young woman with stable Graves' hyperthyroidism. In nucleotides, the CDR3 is TGTGCCAGCACCCACCCGGGGAGTGGACGCTACGAGCAGTACTTC. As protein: CASTHPGSGRYEQYF.